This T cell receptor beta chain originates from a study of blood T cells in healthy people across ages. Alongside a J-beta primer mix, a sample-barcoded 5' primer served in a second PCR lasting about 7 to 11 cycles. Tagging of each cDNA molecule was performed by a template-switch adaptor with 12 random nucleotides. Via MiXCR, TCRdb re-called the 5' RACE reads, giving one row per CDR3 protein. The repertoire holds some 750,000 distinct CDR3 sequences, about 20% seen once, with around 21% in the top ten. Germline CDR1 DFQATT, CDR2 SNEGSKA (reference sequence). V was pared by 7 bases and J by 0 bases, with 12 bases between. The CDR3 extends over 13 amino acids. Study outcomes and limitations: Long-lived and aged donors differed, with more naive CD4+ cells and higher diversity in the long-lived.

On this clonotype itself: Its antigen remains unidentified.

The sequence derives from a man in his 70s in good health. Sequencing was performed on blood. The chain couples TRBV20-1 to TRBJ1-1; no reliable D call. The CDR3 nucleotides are TGCAGTGTCCCGAAGACCCTGAACACTGAAGCTTTCTTT. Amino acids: CSVPKTLNTEAFF.